Below are 26 T cell receptor beta chains sequenced from a single sample in a study of T cells in Graves' hyperthyroidism and ophthalmopathy. Amplification of TCR beta CDR3 regions used RNA as the template. The TCR CDR3 first-round RT-PCR relied on the HTBI primer set. TCRdb used MiXCR to reprocess the multiplex PCR reads, holding one entry per CDR3 protein. The sample lists around 450,000 distinct CDR3 sequences; roughly an eighth were seen once. The specimen was blood. The receptors were sampled from a woman under 30 with Graves' hyperthyroidism.

This clonotype was seen many times. The genes are TRBV30 and TRBJ2-1; D might be TRBD2 (5 bases). In germline, CDR1 is GTSNPN, CDR2 SVGIG (reference sequence). The CDR3 is 12 amino acids. The V end was cut by 2 bases, the J end by 6 bases, with 8 bases between. The CDR3, as DNA: TGTGCCTGGAGTTCGGGAATCAATGAGCAGTTCTTC. It yields the protein CAWSSGINEQFF.

As for this clonotype: A much more abundant neighbour one base away suggests this may be a read error. The chain joins TRBV9 to TRBJ1-2; D not certain. Trimming took 0 bases from V and 5 from J, leaving 11 bases between them. This CDR3 comprises 14 residues. Germline CDR1 reads SGDLS; CDR2 reads YYNGEE. DNA of the CDR3: TGTGCCAGCAGCGTAGGAGTAGGGCTTTATGGCTACACCTTC. Encoded protein: CASSVGVGLYGYTF.

This clonotype was seen ten or more times. The V gene is TRBV6-1, the J gene TRBJ2-7; TRBD1 aligns across 7 bases. CDR3 length equals 14 residues. With V trimmed by 4 bases and J by 4 bases, 7 bases remained unmatched. CDR1 and CDR2 from the germline V gene are MNHNS and SASEGT. The CDR3 loop is CASSVTGLRYEQYF. The DNA for the CDR3 is TGTGCCAGCAGTGTGACAGGGCTTAGGTACGAGCAGTACTTC.

This clonotype was recorded at least ten times. The genes are TRBV12-3 or TRBV12-4 and TRBJ2-1; D remains unclear. The length of the CDR3 is 15 residues. V shed 5 bases and J shed 7 bases, with 18 bases lying between them. The CDR3 bases are TGTGCCAGCAGTCCGGACCCCCAGCTTGGGAATGAGCAGTTCTTC. This encodes CASSPDPQLGNEQFF.

This clonotype was observed a few times. This chain connects TRBV19 to TRBJ2-7, with 8 bases aligning to TRBD1. Germline assignment: CDR1 LNHDA and CDR2 SQIVND (reference sequence). The V and J ends lost 6 bases and 3 bases, in that order; junction bases with no gene match: 13. CDR3 length equals 16 residues. The CDR3 DNA reads as TGTGCCAGTAGACCCCGGTGGCAGGGGGCTGGCTACGAGCAGTACTTC. Protein sequence: CASRPRWQGAGYEQYF.

At least ten counts were recorded for this clonotype. The chain joins TRBV4-3 to TRBJ1-2, with a tentative D call TRBD1 (6 bases). This CDR3 is built from 16 residues. The germline gives CDR1 LGHNA, CDR2 YSLEER. Trimming cost V 1 base and J 2 bases, with 14 bases left between them. The CDR3 bases are TGCGCCAGCAGCCAAGCGAACAGGGATGACAACTATGGCTACACCTTC. Translating gives CASSQANRDDNYGYTF.

This clonotype came up many times. The V call is TRBV2, the J call TRBJ2-2; 8 positions match TRBD1. CDR3 length: 16 residues. The V gene's germline CDR1 is SNHLY and CDR2 FYNNEI. Trimming cost V 8 bases and J 0 bases; bases outside gene matches: 8. Here the CDR3 reads CASLAQGEPNTGELFF. Written as DNA, the CDR3 is TGTGCCAGCTTGGCACAGGGGGAGCCGAACACCGGGGAGCTGTTTTTT. The full variable domain, its missing parts supplied by reference TRBV2 and TRBJ2-2, is EPEVTQTPSHQVTQMGQEVILRCVPISNHLYFYWYRQILGQKVEFLVSFYNNEISEKSEIFDDQFSVERPDGSNFTLKIRSTKLEDSAMYFCASLAQGEPNTGELFFGEGSRLTVL.

The chain joins TRBV5-1 to TRBJ2-7; D not resolved. Gene TRBJ2-1 matches the end of the DNA better, so the J call may be wrong. Germline V gene sequence: CDR1 SGHRS, CDR2 YFSETQ. The CDR3 spans 15 residues. The CDR3 sequence: CASSLALGTSYEQFF. In nucleotides, the CDR3 is TGCGCCAGCAGCTTGGCCTTGGGAACCTCCTACGAGCAGTTCTTC.

This clonotype was observed at least ten times. V and J are TRBV28 and TRBJ1-5; a possible D gene is TRBD1 (6 bases). Germline V gene data show CDR1 as MDHEN and CDR2 as SYDVKM. The CDR3 covers 16 residues. Trimming left V 6 bases short and J 5 bases short, with 20 bases between. CDR3 sequence reads: CASRHTLGRGDQPQHF. CDR3 DNA sequence: TGTGCCAGCAGACACACACTTGGCAGGGGAGATCAGCCCCAGCATTTT.

This clonotype appeared many times. The V call is TRBV11-2, the J call TRBJ2-3; D uncertain. V was shortened by 5 bases and J by 4 bases, with 16 bases between the two germline ends. This CDR3 has 15 amino acids. Germline assignment: CDR1 SGHAT and CDR2 FQNNGV. The CDR3 is CASSKTSADSDTQYF. The CDR3, as DNA: TGTGCCAGCAGCAAAACTTCGGCAGACTCAGATACGCAGTATTTT. Variable domain in full (rest from reference TRBV11-2 and TRBJ2-3): EAGVAQSPRYKIIEKRQSVAFWCNPISGHATLYWYQQILGQGPKLLIQFQNNGVVDDSQLPKDRFSAERLKGVDSTLKIQPAKLEDSAVYLCASSKTSADSDTQYFGPGTRLTVL.

This clonotype was detected many times. The chain is built from TRBV4-1 and TRBJ2-7, with D unclear. CDR3 length: 14 amino acids. CDR1 and CDR2 from the germline V gene are MGHRA and YSYEKL. V lost 3 bases to trimming and J lost 2 bases, with 11 bases between them. CDR3 protein: CASSQGNLAYEQYF. CDR3 DNA sequence: TGCGCCAGCAGCCAGGGCAACCTCGCCTACGAGCAGTACTTC.

This clonotype appeared many times. V gene TRBV5-1 combines with J gene TRBJ2-3; 8 bases are a match to TRBD2. The CDR3 has 16 residues. Germline V gives CDR1 SGHRS, CDR2 YFSETQ. V dropped 1 base and J dropped 1; count of bases not matched to a gene: 5. CDR3 in DNA: TGCGCCAGCAGCTTGCCGGCGGGAGGAGGCACAGATACGCAGTATTTT. It codes for CASSLPAGGGTDTQYF.

This clonotype has ten or more counts. The rearrangement uses TRBV11-3 and TRBJ2-7, with 9 bases that match TRBD1. Unmatched junction bases numbered 6, after V lost 6 bases and J lost 6 bases. Germline V gives CDR1 SGHNT, CDR2 YENEEA. This CDR3 region has 13 residues. The CDR3 DNA is TGTGCCAGCAGTGATGGGACAGGGAGCGAGCAGTACTTC. This translates into CASSDGTGSEQYF.

For the CDR3, the DNA is TGTGCCAGCAGTGAATGGGCCGGGGAGCTGTTTTTT. It is translated as CASSEWAGELFF. The chain joins TRBV13 to TRBJ2-2, with D unresolved. V shed 6 bases and J shed 6 bases, with 8 bases lying between them. Germline CDR1 PRHDT, CDR2 FYEKMQ (reference sequence). The CDR3 totals 12 residues.

This clonotype was recorded at least ten times. V usage is TRBV28 and J usage is TRBJ1-4, with D possibly matching TRBD1 (6 bases). The CDR3 sequence is 15 residues long. V lost 5 bases and J lost 11, with 21 bases in between. Germline-derived CDR1 and CDR2 are MDHEN and SYDVKM. This chain's CDR3 is CASSPPGATRGKLFF. Here the CDR3 DNA reads TGTGCCAGCAGTCCTCCGGGGGCTACGAGGGGGAAACTGTTTTTT.

V and J are TRBV10-3 and TRBJ2-7, with 7 bases that match TRBD1. Looked up from germline, CDR1 is ENHRY and CDR2 is SYGVKD. The trim removed 3 bases at V and 0 bases at J, leaving 5 bases unmatched. The CDR3 spans 15 residues. In DNA form, the CDR3 reads TGTGCCATCAGTGACCGGGACAGAAACTCCTACGAGCAGTACTTC. Translation: CAISDRDRNSYEQYF.

This clonotype occurred many times. The chain links TRBV4-3 to TRBJ2-7, with D perhaps being TRBD1 or TRBD2 (5 bases each). Germline V gives CDR1 LGHNA, CDR2 YSLEER. The CDR3 consists of 13 residues. V lost 1 base, J lost 3 bases, and 7 bases lay in between. CDR3 in amino acids: CASSQGDGYEQYF. CDR3 DNA: TGCGCCAGCAGCCAAGGGGACGGCTACGAGCAGTACTTC.

This clonotype was counted many times. The V gene is TRBV20-1, the J gene TRBJ2-1; tentative D call: TRBD1 (6 bases). Per the germline V gene, CDR1 is DFQATT and CDR2 is SNEGSKA (reference sequence). The ends were cut back, 6 bases at V and 4 bases at J, with 10 bases in the middle. This CDR3 comprises 12 residues. CDR3 amino acids: CSAQQGYNEQFF. In DNA form, the CDR3 reads TGCAGTGCCCAACAGGGTTACAATGAGCAGTTCTTC.

This clonotype was found many times. The gene calls are TRBV6-1 and TRBJ1-2; TRBD1 might be the D (6 bases). Germline V CDR1 and CDR2: MNHNS, SASEGT. Trimming removed 5 bases from V and 4 bases from J, with 23 bases in between. This CDR3 has 17 residues. The CDR3, as DNA: TGTGCCAGCAGTTCGTACGCCAGGGACACAAAGGGCTATGGCTACACCTTC. Residues: CASSSYARDTKGYGYTF.

This clonotype was observed at least ten times. This rearrangement joins TRBV29-1 to TRBJ2-7, with D perhaps being TRBD1 or TRBD2 (5 bases each). Germline CDR1 SQVTM, CDR2 ANQGSEA. Trimming took 4 bases from V and 9 from J, leaving 16 bases between them. This CDR3 is 12 amino acids long. In DNA, the CDR3 is TGCAGCGTTGCGTCTGACAGCGGCAGGCAGTACTTC. Translated, it gives CSVASDSGRQYF.

The table lists this clonotype with many counts. The rearrangement uses TRBV30 and TRBJ2-2; 8 bases line up with TRBD2. Unmatched junction bases numbered 11, after V lost 4 bases and J lost 4 bases. Germline CDR1 reads GTSNPN; CDR2 reads SVGIG (reference sequence). CDR3 length equals 16 residues. CDR3 sequence reads: CAWTGRAGVGTGELFF. The CDR3 DNA reads TGTGCCTGGACGGGTAGAGCGGGAGTCGGCACCGGGGAGCTGTTTTTT.

Many counts were recorded for this clonotype. This sequence joins TRBV7-9 and TRBJ2-1; 7 positions agree with TRBD2. Trimming took 6 bases from V and 2 from J; bases not matched to a gene: 13. The CDR3 has 17 residues. In germline, CDR1 is SEHNR, CDR2 FQNEAQ (reference sequence). CDR3 in amino acids: CASSSSTLAGPYNEQFF. CDR3 DNA: TGTGCCAGCAGTTCATCCACCTTAGCGGGCCCCTACAATGAGCAGTTCTTC.

There are a few counts of this clonotype. The chain uses TRBV4-1 and TRBJ2-5, with TRBD2 matching 9 bases. The CDR3 totals 16 residues. Germline V gene data show CDR1 as MGHRA and CDR2 as YSYEKL. Unmatched junction bases numbered 7, after V lost 1 base and J lost 4 bases. Here the CDR3 reads CASSQVELAGRETQYF. The CDR3 nucleotides are TGCGCCAGCAGCCAAGTGGAGCTAGCGGGACGAGAGACCCAGTACTTC.

In this sample, this clonotype turned up many times. DNA of the CDR3: TGTGCCAGCAGCTTATCAGGACTCAATGAGCAGTTCTTC. Translated: CASSLSGLNEQFF. This sequence joins TRBV11-2 and TRBJ2-1; D perhaps matches TRBD2 (5 bases). The V end lost 2 bases, the J end lost 6 bases, and 8 bases lay between the germline ends. The CDR3 contains 13 residues. In germline, CDR1 is SGHAT, CDR2 FQNNGV. The full variable domain, completed using reference TRBV11-2 and TRBJ2-1, is EAGVAQSPRYKIIEKRQSVAFWCNPISGHATLYWYQQILGQGPKLLIQFQNNGVVDDSQLPKDRFSAERLKGVDSTLKIQPAKLEDSAVYLCASSLSGLNEQFFGPGTRLTVL.

CDR3 region: CSARGLAGGLAKNIQYF. The CDR3 coding sequence is TGCAGTGCTAGAGGACTAGCGGGGGGTTTAGCCAAAAACATTCAGTACTTC. This sequence joins TRBV20-1 and TRBJ2-4; the match to TRBD2 covers 13 bases. This CDR3 is 17 amino acids long. Germline V gives CDR1 DFQATT, CDR2 SNEGSKA (reference sequence). V trimming: 1 base; J trimming: 0 bases; junction bases outside the gene matches: 3.

This clonotype was observed many times. DNA of the CDR3: TGTGCCTGGAATGGCGGTAGCGGGAGGGACCGTGAGCAGTTCTTC. Translated, it gives CAWNGGSGRDREQFF. The rearrangement uses TRBV30 and TRBJ2-1, with TRBD2 matching over 11 bases. V shed 4 bases and J 9 bases; nucleotides not matched to a gene: 11. Germline V gene sequence: CDR1 GTSNPN, CDR2 SVGIG (reference sequence). The length of the CDR3 is 15 residues.